The 7 T cell receptor beta chains given below trace back to one sample, sequenced in a study of T cells in Graves' hyperthyroidism and ophthalmopathy. Amplification targeted TCR beta CDR3 regions from RNA transcripts. An initial round of RT-PCR targeting the TCR CDR3 relied on the HTBI primer set. MiXCR, run by TCRdb on the multiplex PCR reads, gives a single entry per CDR3 protein. The sample includes more than 450,000 distinct CDR3 sequences, about 15% of them seen just once. Sequencing input: blood. These receptors all come from a woman in her forties with Graves' hyperthyroidism.

This clonotype was detected ten times or more. This chain joins TRBV5-1 and TRBJ2-3; 15 bases align to TRBD2. Germline V gene data show CDR1 as SGHRS and CDR2 as YFSETQ. This CDR3 comprises 16 residues. Trimming at V came to 4 bases and at J to 3 bases, leaving 3 bases not matched to a gene. CDR3 in amino acids: CASSMGLAGGTDTQYF. In DNA, the CDR3 is TGCGCCAGCAGCATGGGACTAGCGGGAGGAACAGATACGCAGTATTTT.

Comments on this clonotype: A much larger clone is a single base away; this may be a read error. This CDR3 is missing its conserved last phenylalanine or tryptophan, likely due to a read error. The chain joins TRBV11-2 to TRBJ2-3; D possibly corresponds to TRBD2 (5 bases). V was trimmed by 0 bases and J by 0 bases, leaving 13 bases between them. Germline values: CDR1 SGHAT, CDR2 FQNNGV. The CDR3 extends over 17 amino acids. The CDR3 coding sequence is TGTGCCAGCAGCTTAGAACTGAGGGTTTCTAGCACAGATACGCAGTATCTT. This codes for CASSLELRVSSTDTQYL.

There are many counts of this clonotype. J is TRBJ1-1 and V is TRBV20-1, with a possible D match to TRBD1 (6 bases). Between the trimmed V and J ends, which lost 4 bases and 1 base, there was a span of 10 bases. The CDR3 extends over 13 amino acids. The germline CDR1 and CDR2 sequences are DFQATT and SNEGSKA (reference sequence). The CDR3 DNA reads TGCAGTGCTAAGAAACAGGGGAACACTGAAGCTTTCTTT. This gives the protein CSAKKQGNTEAFF.

The CDR3: CASSQVYLSDEQYF. CDR3 DNA sequence: TGCGCCAGCAGCCAAGTCTATTTGAGCGACGAGCAGTACTTC. The rearrangement uses TRBV4-1 and TRBJ2-7; D not certain. This CDR3 region has 14 residues. The V gene's germline CDR1 is MGHRA and CDR2 YSYEKL. Trimming took 1 base from V and 5 from J, leaving 12 bases between them.

This clonotype was counted only a few times. V gene TRBV19 combines with J gene TRBJ1-1, with a possible D match to TRBD1 (5 bases). Trimming shortened V by 4 bases and J by 5 bases, and 11 bases separated the two germline ends. The CDR3 length is 13 residues. CDR1 is LNHDA and CDR2 is SQIVND in the germline V gene (reference sequence). The CDR3 DNA follows: TGTGCCAGTAGTACTCAGGGTTGGACTGAAGCTTTCTTT. This gives the protein CASSTQGWTEAFF.

This clonotype appeared many times. This chain uses TRBV11-2 with TRBJ2-1; D is uncertain. The germline V gene has CDR1 SGHAT and CDR2 FQNNGV. The CDR3 runs to 13 residues. The ends were cut back, 4 bases at V and 9 bases at J, with 13 bases in the middle. The CDR3 DNA sequence: TGTGCCAGCAGCTCGACCCGGTGGGGTGAGCAGTTCTTC. Residues: CASSSTRWGEQFF.

A few counts support this clonotype. The V gene is TRBV15, the J gene TRBJ2-5, with 7 bases aligning to TRBD2. This CDR3 comprises 14 residues. The germline CDR1 and CDR2 sequences are LNHNV and YYDKDF (reference sequence). V lost 4 bases, J lost 2 bases, and 4 bases stayed unmatched. The CDR3 DNA is TGTGCCACCAGCAAAACTAGCGCGCAAGAGACCCAGTACTTC. Protein: CATSKTSAQETQYF.